The 13 T cell receptor beta chains below all came from one sample that was sequenced in a study of blood T cells in healthy people across ages. With a J-beta primer mix and a sample-barcoded 5' primer, a second PCR ran about 7 to 12 cycles. TCRdb re-derived calls from the 5' RACE reads in MiXCR, one entry per CDR3 protein. Found here are 1.5 million to 2 million distinct CDR3 sequences, around 48% of them singletons; the top ten hold around 2.1%. Sequences were obtained from blood. All receptors derive from a woman aged 40 to 55 in good health.

About this clonotype: This CDR3 is missing its conserved last phenylalanine or tryptophan, likely due to a read error. V usage is TRBV12-3 or TRBV12-4 and J usage is TRBJ2-5; D gene unclear. CDR3 length: 17 residues. Deletions cut 0 bases from V and 2 bases from J, with 16 bases between. The CDR3: CASSLAVVEDQQETQYS. The CDR3 DNA follows: TGTGCCAGCAGTTTAGCTGTTGTCGAGGACCAACAAGAGACCCAGTACTCC.

This clonotype was picked up a small number of times. The chain links TRBV2 to TRBJ2-3; D not certain. This CDR3 is built from 14 residues. Germline CDR1 reads SNHLY; CDR2 reads FYNNEI. Trimming shortened V by 0 bases and J by 1 base, and 5 bases separated the two germline ends. In DNA form, the CDR3 reads TGTGCCAGCAGTGAAGCCGCTGGCACAGATACGCAGTATTTT. It specifies CASSEAAGTDTQYF.

The chain recombines TRBV20-1 with TRBJ2-3; D is ambiguous. Germline V CDR1 and CDR2: DFQATT, SNEGSKA (reference sequence). This CDR3 has 11 residues. V was cut by 3 bases and J by 6 bases, with 7 bases left in between. In nucleotides, the CDR3 is TGCAGTGCTAGTTGGCGCGATACGCAGTATTTT. Protein: CSASWRDTQYF.

The chain couples TRBV29-1 to TRBJ2-1; D is tentatively TRBD1 or TRBD2 (5 bases each). This CDR3 region has 15 residues. Trimming removed 6 bases from V and 4 bases from J, with 19 bases in between. Germline CDR1 and CDR2: SQVTM and ANQGSEA. The CDR3 sequence is CSVLQGAELYNEQFF. DNA for the CDR3: TGCAGCGTCCTCCAGGGAGCGGAACTATACAATGAGCAGTTCTTC.

This clonotype was seen a few times. The chain links TRBV29-1 to TRBJ2-1, with 12 positions matching TRBD2. Germline V gene lookup returns CDR1 SQVTM and CDR2 ANQGSEA. The CDR3 runs to 15 residues. Trimming removed 3 bases from V and 10 bases from J; junction bases left unmatched: 10. As DNA, the CDR3 is TGCAGCGTTGATACCCCGCTAGCGGGGGGGCAAGAGCAGTTCTTC. Protein: CSVDTPLAGGQEQFF.

In its sample, this clonotype was seen once. V gene TRBV7-2 combines with J gene TRBJ2-7, with 12 bases lining up with TRBD2. Germline CDR1 SGHTA, CDR2 FQGNSA. Losses at the gene ends were 1 base for V and 7 bases for J; bases not matched to a gene: 11. This CDR3 region has 17 residues. The CDR3 region has the DNA TGTGCCAGCAGCTTAGAACTAGCGGGGGGAACCTACAATGAGCAGTACTTC. As protein: CASSLELAGGTYNEQYF.

The chain employs TRBV4-1 and TRBJ2-1; 7 bases agree with TRBD1. V lost 0 bases and J lost 2; bases outside the gene matches: 4. The CDR3 covers 16 residues. The germline V gene has CDR1 MGHRA and CDR2 YSYEKL. In nucleotides, the CDR3 is TGCGCCAGCAGCCAAGACGATCAGGGGGCCTACAATGAGCAGTTCTTC. This encodes CASSQDDQGAYNEQFF.

This clonotype was counted ten times or more. DNA for the CDR3: TGTGCCAGCAGTTTAGGGGCGTTGGAGACCCAGTACTTC. Protein product: CASSLGALETQYF. The chain carries TRBV27 and TRBJ2-5; D might be TRBD1 (5 bases). This CDR3 spans 13 amino acids. Trimming removed 2 bases at V and 5 bases at J, with 9 bases between. Looked up from germline, CDR1 is MNHEY and CDR2 is SMNVEV (reference sequence).

This clonotype occurred a few times. The chain joins TRBV7-9 to TRBJ2-5; possibly TRBD2 for D (5 bases). The CDR3 covers 14 residues. Germline loops: CDR1 SEHNR, CDR2 FQNEAQ (reference sequence). V was clipped by 4 bases and J by 5 bases, with 14 bases between them. The CDR3 loop is CASSSAGNPETQYF. In DNA form, the CDR3 reads TGTGCCAGCAGCTCGGCGGGTAATCCGGAGACCCAGTACTTC.

Only a few counts were recorded for this clonotype. The chain has TRBV7-8 and TRBJ2-5; either TRBD1 or TRBD2 may fit D (5 bases each). Germline lookup yields CDR1 SGHVS and CDR2 FQNEAQ. This CDR3 region has 14 residues. V lost 5 bases and J lost 5, with 15 bases in between. The CDR3 DNA reads TGTGCCAGCAGCCCAACGGGACCTATGGAGACCCAGTACTTC. It codes for CASSPTGPMETQYF.

The sample holds a few counts of this clonotype. This chain connects TRBV29-1 to TRBJ2-3; the match to TRBD2 covers 11 bases. The CDR3 is 17 residues long. Germline loops: CDR1 SQVTM, CDR2 ANQGSEA. With 5 bases clipped from V and 2 bases from J, the junction kept 12 bases outside the gene matches. The CDR3 loop reads CSVTLPPTSGDTDTQYF. The CDR3 DNA reads TGCAGCGTTACTCTTCCCCCGACTAGCGGGGACACAGATACGCAGTATTTT.

The J gene is TRBJ2-5, the V gene TRBV5-1; TRBD1 matches at 7 bases. This CDR3 spans 14 amino acids. The germline CDR1 and CDR2 sequences are SGHRS and YFSETQ. The trim removed 4 bases at V and 7 bases at J, leaving 10 bases unmatched. The CDR3 DNA follows: TGCGCCAGCAGCCCGGGACAGCCCAAAGGGACCCAGTACTTC. Protein product: CASSPGQPKGTQYF.

This clonotype turned up a few times. The chain uses TRBV20-1 and TRBJ2-7, with unresolved D. Germline V gene data show CDR1 as DFQATT and CDR2 as SNEGSKA (reference sequence). The V gene lost 7 bases and the J gene lost 7 bases, with 17 bases spanning the gap. This CDR3 comprises 12 residues. CDR3 in DNA: TGCAGTGGGGGTCCTGGTTTTAATGAGCAGTACTTC. This translates into CSGGPGFNEQYF.